The TCR beta chain described here comes from a study of shared clonotypes between healthy human individuals. The overall study: The donor group consisted of two women and three men, aged 18 to 49.

J lost 5 bases, V lost 0 bases, and 8 bases had no gene match. Germline V gives CDR1 KGHSH, CDR2 LQKENI. The CDR3 is 16 amino acids. Libraries were prepared by immunoSEQ multiplex PCR; TCRdb keeps only in-frame clonotypes and omits some of them. The sample records 2,500,000 or so clones, more than 85% being singletons. Sequencing was performed on naive CD4+ T cells from PBMCs. Subset noted: CD45RA+ positively selected. This receptor was taken from a man younger than 35 in good health. Some clones in this sample may be carry-over from other donors' samples. This chain uses TRBV18 with TRBJ2-7, with 9 bases fitting TRBD2. The CDR3 loop is CASSPPGLALQHEQYF. The CDR3 DNA sequence: TGTGCCAGCTCACCACCGGGACTAGCCCTCCAACACGAGCAGTACTTC.